This TCR beta chain was identified in a study of early T cells in non-severe SARS-CoV-2 infection. Study at large: The sequenced material was bulk RNA from unsorted whole blood, and its chains were unpaired. The study, taken as a whole, reports: Private and CD4 specificities were missed by VDJdb matching, which favored anti-spike CD8 responses.

The TCR library protocol attached unique molecular identifiers to the individual cDNA molecules. In TCRdb, the 5' RACE reads were re-called with MiXCR into one record per CDR3 protein. In the table there are roughly 110,000 distinct CDR3 sequences, over 8.5% of which are singletons. This clonotype was counted at least ten times. The antigen is unknown. The germline CDR1 and CDR2 sequences are SGHNT and YENEEA. CDR3 length: 17 residues. Trimming took 4 bases from V and 3 from J, leaving 22 bases between them. The clonotype originates from an adult who was a healthcare worker with PCR-confirmed SARS-CoV-2 infection or an uninfected control (not recorded which). This chain connects TRBV11-3 to TRBJ2-7; weak D call: TRBD2 (5 bases). Sequences were obtained from whole blood. For the CDR3, the DNA is TGTGCCAGCAGCTCACCGATCCCGGGGTGGGAAAACTACGAGCAGTACTTC. Residues: CASSSPIPGWENYEQYF.